These 30 T cell receptor beta chains share one sample of origin, sequenced in a study of blood T cell repertoires in COVID-19 (TCRdb year 2020). Library construction relied on the immunoSEQ multiplex PCR assay. Held by TCRdb, this immuneACCESS table contains in-frame sequences only and omits some clones. Under half of the omission traces to an unresolved V gene where checked; the cause of the rest is unknown. For this sample there are about 210,000 clones; 70% to 90% appear just once. Around 7.3% of the sample is taken by the ten largest. The sample was peripheral blood. These receptors all come from a woman aged 45-65 years with active or convalescent COVID-19.

This clone was found once. The chain recombines TRBV6-5 with TRBJ2-7; TRBD2 matches at 14 bases. V lost 6 bases to trimming and J lost 3 bases; unmatched junction nucleotides: 4. Germline CDR1 is MNHEY and CDR2 is SVGAGI. The CDR3 runs 15 residues. Here the CDR3 reads CASRPGTSGGYEQYF. The CDR3 bases are TGTGCCAGCAGGCCCGGGACTAGCGGGGGCTACGAGCAGTACTTC.

The chain combines TRBV5-1 with TRBJ1-3; D perhaps matches TRBD1 (5 bases). Germline CDR1 and CDR2: SGHRS and YFSETQ. The V end lost 0 bases, the J end lost 2 bases, and 9 bases lay between the germline ends. The CDR3 runs 15 residues. CDR3 nucleotides: TGCGCCAGCAGCTTGGAACCAGGGCCTGGAAACACCATATATTTT. It specifies CASSLEPGPGNTIYF.

CDR3 sequence (DNA): TGTGCCAGCGCGGGTGCGAGGACTGGGGCCAACGTCCTGACTTTC. Its translation is CASAGARTGANVLTF. The chain has TRBV9 and TRBJ2-6; possibly TRBD2 for D (5 bases). Germline CDR1 SGDLS, CDR2 YYNGEE. This CDR3 has 15 residues. V gave up 7 bases and J gave up 2 bases, with 13 bases separating them.

The chain uses TRBV6-5 and TRBJ2-3; D gene ambiguous. There are 13 residues in the CDR3. CDR1 is MNHEY, CDR2 SVGAGI, per germline. V gave up 8 bases and J gave up 0 bases, with 9 bases separating them. The CDR3 DNA is TGTGCCAGCCGAACAGCTAGCACAGATACGCAGTATTTT. Translated, it gives CASRTASTDTQYF.

The rearrangement uses TRBV2 and TRBJ2-5; D not certain. Germline values: CDR1 SNHLY, CDR2 FYNNEI. Trimming removed 4 bases from V and 10 bases from J, with 10 bases in between. This CDR3 spans 11 amino acids. The CDR3 bases are TGTGCCAGCAGTGTGGGCACCAACCAGTACTTC. Translating gives CASSVGTNQYF.

This chain joins TRBV5-4 and TRBJ1-2; 7 bases map to TRBD1. Per germline, CDR1 SGHNT and CDR2 YYREEE (reference sequence). The trim removed 5 bases at V and 2 bases at J, leaving 9 bases unmatched. CDR3 length equals 15 residues. The CDR3 region is CASRSTGDGNYGYTF. CDR3 bases: TGTGCCAGCAGGTCTACAGGGGACGGAAACTATGGCTACACCTTC.

The rearrangement links TRBV6-1 to TRBJ2-7, with 10 bases aligning to TRBD2. Germline V gene lookup returns CDR1 MNHNS and CDR2 SASEGT. The CDR3 contains 16 residues. J gave up 5 bases and V 3 bases, and 10 bases lay outside the gene matches. CDR3 residues: CASSDSLAGAGNEQYF. CDR3 in DNA: TGTGCCAGCAGTGATTCCCTAGCGGGAGCAGGCAACGAGCAGTACTTC.

This clone was picked up a small number of times. The V and J genes are TRBV7-9 and TRBJ1-1; D uncertain. The CDR3 covers 13 residues. The germline gives CDR1 SEHNR, CDR2 FQNEAQ (reference sequence). Trimming removed 3 bases at V and 6 bases at J, with 11 bases between. In DNA form, the CDR3 reads TGTGCCAGCAGCTTGGGCGGGCTGCCTGAAGCTTTCTTT. Protein sequence: CASSLGGLPEAFF.

The genes are TRBV30 and TRBJ2-2, with TRBD1 as a possible D gene (6 bases). CDR1 is GTSNPN and CDR2 is SVGIG in the germline V gene (reference sequence). The CDR3 covers 13 residues. Deletions cut 0 bases from V and 6 bases from J, with 8 bases between. CDR3 bases: TGTGCCTGGAGTGTACAGGGATCCGGGGAGCTGTTTTTT. This codes for CAWSVQGSGELFF. The variable domain in full, completed from reference TRBV30 and TRBJ2-2, reads SQTIHQWPATLVQPVGSPLSLECTVEGTSNPNLYWYRQAAGRGLQLLFYSVGIGQISSEVPQNLSASRPQDRQFILSSKKLLLSDSGFYLCAWSVQGSGELFFGEGSRLTVL.

This clone was counted only a few times. The genes are TRBV5-1 and TRBJ1-1; 8 bases map to TRBD1. The CDR3 is made up of 15 amino acids. V lost 4 bases, J lost 3 bases, and 8 bases stayed unmatched. Germline V gene sequence: CDR1 SGHRS, CDR2 YFSETQ. DNA of the CDR3: TGCGCCAGCAGCGCTCCACAGGGGGTGTACACTGAAGCTTTCTTT. Encoded protein: CASSAPQGVYTEAFF.

The rearrangement uses TRBV5-1 and TRBJ1-6; a weak D match, TRBD1 (6 bases). Deletions cut 4 bases from V and 7 bases from J, with 15 bases between. The CDR3 extends over 15 amino acids. The germline gives CDR1 SGHRS, CDR2 YFSETQ. The CDR3 nucleotides are TGCGCCAGCAGCCCGGATGTGGGGGCGAATTCACCCCTCCACTTT. As protein: CASSPDVGANSPLHF. Filled out from reference TRBV5-1 and TRBJ1-6, the complete variable domain reads KAGVTQTPRYLIKTRGQQVTLSCSPISGHRSVSWYQQTPGQGLQFLFEYFSETQRNKGNFPGRFSGRQFSNSRSEMNVSTLELGDSALYLCASSPDVGANSPLHFGNGTRLTVT.

The V gene is TRBV9, the J gene TRBJ2-5; 11 bases map to TRBD2. V shed 3 bases and J 1 base; nucleotides not matched to a gene: 5. The CDR3 runs to 16 residues. Germline V CDR1 and CDR2: SGDLS, YYNGEE. The CDR3 loop reads CASSGPSGGLQETQYF. The CDR3 coding sequence is TGTGCCAGCAGCGGTCCTAGCGGGGGGCTCCAAGAGACCCAGTACTTC.

The chain has TRBV6-5 and TRBJ2-7; the match to TRBD1 covers 7 bases. V lost 7 bases and J lost 1; bases outside the gene matches: 10. The CDR3 runs to 15 residues. CDR1 is MNHEY and CDR2 is SVGAGI in the germline V gene. In DNA, the CDR3 is TGTGCCAGCACTCCATCGAGACAGGGATCCTACGAGCAGTACGTC. Its protein is CASTPSRQGSYEQYV.

This clone was seen a single time. The V and J genes are TRBV24-1 and TRBJ2-1, with 11 bases fitting TRBD2. The CDR3 covers 16 residues. With 4 bases clipped from V and 4 bases from J, the junction kept 5 bases outside the gene matches. From germline, CDR1 is KGHDR and CDR2 SFDVKD. The CDR3, as DNA: TGTGCCACCAGTGACGCGACTAGCGGGGAGTACAATGAGCAGTTCTTC. Protein sequence: CATSDATSGEYNEQFF.

The V call is TRBV7-9, the J call TRBJ1-2; 11 bases match TRBD1. The V gene end was trimmed by 3 bases and the J gene end by 6 bases; junction bases not matched to a gene: 3. Germline lookup yields CDR1 SEHNR and CDR2 FQNEAQ (reference sequence). The CDR3 totals 14 residues. The CDR3: CASSLDRGLNGYTF. DNA for the CDR3: TGTGCCAGCAGCTTGGACAGGGGGCTCAATGGCTACACCTTC.

The V and J genes are TRBV28 and TRBJ1-5; D not resolved. Deletions cut 6 bases from V and 3 bases from J, with 9 bases between. CDR1 is MDHEN, CDR2 SYDVKM, per germline. The CDR3 extends over 13 amino acids. CDR3 in amino acids: CASSPRDNQPQHF. CDR3 in DNA: TGTGCCAGCAGCCCCCGGGACAATCAGCCCCAGCATTTT. The whole variable domain, remainder taken from reference TRBV28 and TRBJ1-5, is DVKVTQSSRYLVKRTGEKVFLECVQDMDHENMFWYRQDPGLGLRLIYFSYDVKMKEKGDIPEGYSVSREKKERFSLILESASTNQTSMYLCASSPRDNQPQHFGDGTRLSIL.

The chain couples TRBV27 to TRBJ1-2, with D tentatively TRBD1 (6 bases). Germline V gives CDR1 MNHEY, CDR2 SMNVEV (reference sequence). Trimming cost V 3 bases and J 6 bases, with 11 bases left between them. This CDR3 is built from 13 residues. CDR3 DNA sequence: TGTGCCAGCAGTTTCCGACAGGTTGATGGCTACACCTTC. Amino acids: CASSFRQVDGYTF.

The gene calls are TRBV13 and TRBJ1-4, with 8 bases fitting TRBD1. Trimming at V came to 5 bases and at J to 3 bases, leaving 8 bases not matched to a gene. This CDR3 region has 16 residues. In germline, CDR1 is PRHDT, CDR2 FYEKMQ (reference sequence). The CDR3 sequence: CASSARPTGANEKLFF. The CDR3 nucleotides read TGTGCCAGCAGCGCGCGTCCGACAGGGGCTAATGAAAAACTGTTTTTT.

This clone was observed once. The chain links TRBV5-1 to TRBJ2-1; 8 bases align to TRBD2. CDR3 size: 15 residues. With V trimmed by 0 bases and J by 4 bases, 3 bases remained unmatched. Germline CDR1 SGHRS, CDR2 YFSETQ. In DNA form, the CDR3 reads TGCGCCAGCAGCTTGGCGTCTAGCGGGTACAATGAGCAGTTCTTC. Translated: CASSLASSGYNEQFF.

This chain connects TRBV2 to TRBJ2-3, with 13 bases aligning to TRBD2. Germline trimming cut 0 bases from V and 4 bases from J; bases unmatched to any gene: 7. Germline CDR1 SNHLY, CDR2 FYNNEI. The CDR3 length is 18 residues. This chain's CDR3 is CASSEAAGLAGRPDTQYF. CDR3 sequence (DNA): TGTGCCAGCAGTGAAGCGGCGGGACTAGCGGGGAGGCCAGATACGCAGTATTTT.

The chain links TRBV5-1 to TRBJ1-2, with 7 bases identical to TRBD1. The CDR3 sequence is 14 residues long. Looked up from germline, CDR1 is SGHRS and CDR2 is YFSETQ. The V segment lost 6 bases and the J segment 2 bases; nucleotides outside the gene matches: 7. As DNA, the CDR3 is TGCGCCAGCACCCTCGGGGACAGAAACTATGGCTACACCTTC. This encodes CASTLGDRNYGYTF. Filled out from reference TRBV5-1 and TRBJ1-2, the complete variable domain reads KAGVTQTPRYLIKTRGQQVTLSCSPISGHRSVSWYQQTPGQGLQFLFEYFSETQRNKGNFPGRFSGRQFSNSRSEMNVSTLELGDSALYLCASTLGDRNYGYTFGSGTRLTVV.

CDR3 DNA: TGTGCTAGTGGTTTGACTAGCACAGATACGCAGTATTTT. Its translation is CASGLTSTDTQYF. The rearrangement links TRBV12-5 to TRBJ2-3; D gene ambiguous. Per the germline V gene, CDR1 is LGHNT and CDR2 is FRNRAP. This CDR3 is 13 amino acids long. Trimming cost V 2 bases and J 0 bases, with 3 bases left between them. The entire variable domain, with the rest obtained from reference TRBV12-5 and TRBJ2-3, is as follows: DARVTQTPRHKVTEMGQEVTMRCQPILGHNTVFWYRQTMMQGLELLAYFRNRAPLDDSGMPKDRFSAEMPDATLATLKIQPSEPRDSAVYFCASGLTSTDTQYFGPGTRLTVL.

V usage is TRBV7-9 and J usage is TRBJ2-7; 7 positions agree with TRBD2. J lost 2 bases, V lost 6 bases, and 7 bases had no gene match. CDR1 SEHNR and CDR2 FQNEAQ come from the germline V gene (reference sequence). The CDR3 spans 14 residues. DNA for the CDR3: TGTGCCAGCAGTATTAAGCGGGAACCCTACGAGCAGTACTTC. Translation gives CASSIKREPYEQYF.

This chain joins TRBV30 and TRBJ1-5; 10 bases map to TRBD1. The CDR3 is made up of 15 amino acids. Germline loops: CDR1 GTSNPN, CDR2 SVGIG (reference sequence). V shed 5 bases, J shed 0 bases, and the junction held 4 bases outside the gene matches. The CDR3 reads CAWGTGEDSNQPQHF. The DNA for the CDR3 is TGTGCCTGGGGGACAGGGGAAGATAGCAATCAGCCCCAGCATTTT. The variable domain in full, with the rest retrieved from reference TRBV30 and TRBJ1-5, is SQTIHQWPATLVQPVGSPLSLECTVEGTSNPNLYWYRQAAGRGLQLLFYSVGIGQISSEVPQNLSASRPQDRQFILSSKKLLLSDSGFYLCAWGTGEDSNQPQHFGDGTRLSIL.

The chain couples TRBV19 to TRBJ2-3; TRBD2 agrees at 8 bases. Germline V gene data show CDR1 as LNHDA and CDR2 as SQIVND (reference sequence). The V gene end was trimmed by 9 bases and the J gene end by 3 bases; junction bases not matched to a gene: 11. The CDR3 consists of 15 residues. CDR3 sequence reads: CASAPGGVKTDTQYF. CDR3 in DNA: TGTGCCAGCGCCCCGGGGGGGGTAAAGACAGATACGCAGTATTTT.

CDR3 DNA: TGTGCCAGCAGCGCGGGACAGGGGGCGCGGAACACCATATATTTT. Its translation is CASSAGQGARNTIYF. The rearrangement joins TRBV11-2 to TRBJ1-3; 12 nucleotides align to TRBD1. V lost 5 bases, J lost 7 bases, and 6 bases stayed unmatched. The CDR3 is 15 amino acids. The germline gives CDR1 SGHAT, CDR2 FQNNGV. Using reference TRBV11-2 and TRBJ1-3 for the parts outside the CDR3, the full variable domain is EAGVAQSPRYKIIEKRQSVAFWCNPISGHATLYWYQQILGQGPKLLIQFQNNGVVDDSQLPKDRFSAERLKGVDSTLKIQPAKLEDSAVYLCASSAGQGARNTIYFGEGSWLTVV.

The V and J genes are TRBV11-2 and TRBJ1-2, with D possibly TRBD1 on 5 matching bases. Looked up from germline, CDR1 is SGHAT and CDR2 is FQNNGV. Trimming shortened V by 4 bases and J by 4 bases, and 13 bases separated the two germline ends. The CDR3 sequence is 14 residues long. The chain's CDR3 is CASSSETEIYGYTF. For the CDR3, the DNA is TGTGCCAGCAGCTCAGAGACAGAAATCTATGGCTACACCTTC.

This clone was counted once. The chain recombines TRBV19 with TRBJ1-2; D perhaps matches TRBD1 (6 bases). V dropped 4 bases and J dropped 3 bases, with 12 bases sitting between them. In germline, CDR1 is LNHDA, CDR2 SQIVND (reference sequence). CDR3 length equals 14 residues. The CDR3 region has the DNA TGTGCCAGTAGTACTCCACAGGGATACTATGGCTACACCTTC. Translated, it gives CASSTPQGYYGYTF. Supplemented by reference TRBV19 and TRBJ1-2, the full variable domain reads DGGITQSPKYLFRKEGQNVTLSCEQNLNHDAMYWYRQDPGQGLRLIYYSQIVNDFQKGDIAEGYSVSREKKESFPLTVTSAQKNPTAFYLCASSTPQGYYGYTFGSGTRLTVV.

The chain couples TRBV4-1 to TRBJ2-5; TRBD2 matches at 9 bases. After removal of 2 bases from V and 1 base from J, the junction contained 8 bases not matched to a gene. This CDR3 contains 17 residues. Per the germline V gene, CDR1 is MGHRA and CDR2 is YSYEKL. CDR3 protein: CASSQSFSGGGQETQYF. The CDR3 nucleotides read TGCGCCAGCAGCCAAAGTTTTAGCGGGGGAGGCCAAGAGACCCAGTACTTC.

V usage is TRBV11-2 and J usage is TRBJ2-3; 7 positions agree with TRBD1. After removal of 2 bases from V and 3 bases from J, the junction contained 2 bases not matched to a gene. The CDR3 totals 14 residues. Per the germline V gene, CDR1 is SGHAT and CDR2 is FQNNGV. The CDR3 is CASSLPGGTDTQYF. The CDR3 DNA reads TGTGCCAGCAGCTTACCAGGGGGTACAGATACGCAGTATTTT.